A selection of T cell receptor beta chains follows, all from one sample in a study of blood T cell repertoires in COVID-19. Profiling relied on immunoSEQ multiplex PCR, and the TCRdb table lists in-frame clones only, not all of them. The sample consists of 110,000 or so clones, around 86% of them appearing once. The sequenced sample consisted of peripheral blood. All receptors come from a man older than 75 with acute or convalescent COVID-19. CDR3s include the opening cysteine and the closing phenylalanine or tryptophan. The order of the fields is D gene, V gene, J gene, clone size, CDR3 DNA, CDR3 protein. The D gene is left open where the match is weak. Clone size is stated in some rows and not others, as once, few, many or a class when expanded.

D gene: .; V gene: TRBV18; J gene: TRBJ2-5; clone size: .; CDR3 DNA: TGTGCCAGCTCAACGAGTATGGAGACCCAGTACTTC; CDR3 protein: CASSTSMETQYF
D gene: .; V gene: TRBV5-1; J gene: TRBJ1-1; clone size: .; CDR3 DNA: TGCGCCAGCAGCTTGATGACAGGTGAGAACACTGAAGCTTTCTTT; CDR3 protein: CASSLMTGENTEAFF
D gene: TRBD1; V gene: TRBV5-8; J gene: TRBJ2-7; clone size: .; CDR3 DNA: TGTGCCAGCAGCTCTTGGGGGCGGACAGGGGCCCCCTACGAGCAGTACTTC; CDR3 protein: CASSSWGRTGAPYEQYF
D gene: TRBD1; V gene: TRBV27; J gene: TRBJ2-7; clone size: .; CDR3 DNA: TGTGCCAGCAGTTATAGGACAGGGGCTTCCTACGAGCAGTACTTC; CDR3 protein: CASSYRTGASYEQYF
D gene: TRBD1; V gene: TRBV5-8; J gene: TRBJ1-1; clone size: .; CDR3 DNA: TGTGCCAGCGGATCATACAGGGGAGTTATGAACACTGAAGCTTTCTTT; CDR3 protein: CASGSYRGVMNTEAFF
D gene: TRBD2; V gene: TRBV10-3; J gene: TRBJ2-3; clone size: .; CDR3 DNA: TGTGCCATCAGTGAAATAACTAGCGGGAGCACAGATACGCAGTATTTT; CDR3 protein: CAISEITSGSTDTQYF
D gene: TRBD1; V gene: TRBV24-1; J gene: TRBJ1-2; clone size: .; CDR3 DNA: TGTGCCACCAATAGGGGGCCAAACTATGGCTACACCTTC; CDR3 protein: CATNRGPNYGYTF
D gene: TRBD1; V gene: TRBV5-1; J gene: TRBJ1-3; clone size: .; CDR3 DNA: TGCGCCAGCAGCTACGGGACAGCGGACTTCTCTGGAAACACCATATATTTT; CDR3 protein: CASSYGTADFSGNTIYF
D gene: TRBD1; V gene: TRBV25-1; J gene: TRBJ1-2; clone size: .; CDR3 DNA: TGTGCCAGCAGTGATCCGGGACAGAACTATGGCTACACCTTC; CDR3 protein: CASSDPGQNYGYTF
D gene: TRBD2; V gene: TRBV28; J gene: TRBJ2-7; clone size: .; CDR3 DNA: TGTGCCAGCAGTTTAGGGGGAGCGGGAGGGTACTCCTACGAGCAGTACTTC; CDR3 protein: CASSLGGAGGYSYEQYF
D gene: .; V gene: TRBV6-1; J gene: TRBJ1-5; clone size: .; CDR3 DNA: TGTGCCAGCAGTGACTTGTGGGGCAGGGGTAATCAGCCCCAGCATTTT; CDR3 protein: CASSDLWGRGNQPQHF
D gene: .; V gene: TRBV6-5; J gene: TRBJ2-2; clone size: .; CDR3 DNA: TGTGCCAGCAGTTACTACACGCTCACCGGGGAGCTGTTTTTT; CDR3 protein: CASSYYTLTGELFF
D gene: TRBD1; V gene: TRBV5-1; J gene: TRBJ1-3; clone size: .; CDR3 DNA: TGCGCCAGCAGCGTTACAGGGGGCTCTGGAAACACCATATATTTT; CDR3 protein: CASSVTGGSGNTIYF
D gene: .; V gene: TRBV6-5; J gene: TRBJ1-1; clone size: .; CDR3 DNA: TGTGCCAGCAGCGCTACAGGAAACACTGAAGCTTTCTTT; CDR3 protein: CASSATGNTEAFF
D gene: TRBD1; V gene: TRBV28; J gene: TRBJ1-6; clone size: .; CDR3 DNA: TGTGCCAGCAGATTTCCAGGGGGAAGCAATTCACCCCTCCACTTT; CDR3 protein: CASRFPGGSNSPLHF
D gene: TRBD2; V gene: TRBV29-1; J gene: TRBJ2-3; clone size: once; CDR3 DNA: TGCAGCGTTACGGGACTAGCGAGGACAGATACGCAGTATTTT; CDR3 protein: CSVTGLARTDTQYF
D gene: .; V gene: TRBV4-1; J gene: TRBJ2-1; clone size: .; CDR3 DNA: TGCGCCAGCAGCCACAGAAGGGGCCAGGGTGCCGACAATGAGCAGTTCTTC; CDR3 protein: CASSHRRGQGADNEQFF
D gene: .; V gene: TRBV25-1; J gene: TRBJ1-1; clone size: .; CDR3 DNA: TGTGCCAGCAGTGGGCCAGGGACAAAGAACACTGAAGCTTTCTTT; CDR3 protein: CASSGPGTKNTEAFF
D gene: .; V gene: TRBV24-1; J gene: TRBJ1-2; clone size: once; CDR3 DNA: TGTGCCACCAGTGATTTGCAGCGGGGACGCTACACCTTC; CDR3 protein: CATSDLQRGRYTF
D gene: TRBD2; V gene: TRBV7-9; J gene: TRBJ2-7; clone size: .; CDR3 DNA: TGTGCCAGCACCTATTGGGGGGGTGACGAGCAGTACTTC; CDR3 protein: CASTYWGGDEQYF
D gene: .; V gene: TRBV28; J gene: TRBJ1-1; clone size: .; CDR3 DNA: TGTGCCAGCAGTTTGGTAGGGGAGAACACTGAAGCTTTCTTT; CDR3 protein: CASSLVGENTEAFF
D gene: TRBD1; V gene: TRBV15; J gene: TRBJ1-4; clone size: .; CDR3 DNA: TGTGCCACCAGCCTACGGGACAGGGGTTGGGGACTGTTTTTT; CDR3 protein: CATSLRDRGWGLFF
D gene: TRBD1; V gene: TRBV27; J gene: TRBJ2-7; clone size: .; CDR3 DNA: TGTGCCAGCAGGGCCGGGGGGACAGGGGGCTACGAGCAGTACTTC; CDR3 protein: CASRAGGTGGYEQYF
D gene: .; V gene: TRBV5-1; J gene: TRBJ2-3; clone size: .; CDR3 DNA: TGCGCCAGCAGCGTACAACGAGGTAGGAGAGGGACAGATACGCAGTATTTT; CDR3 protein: CASSVQRGRRGTDTQYF
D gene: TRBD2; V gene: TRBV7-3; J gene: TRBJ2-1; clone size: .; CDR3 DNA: TGTGCCAGCAGCCATTACGGGACTAGCGGAAACAATGAGCAGTTCTTC; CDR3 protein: CASSHYGTSGNNEQFF
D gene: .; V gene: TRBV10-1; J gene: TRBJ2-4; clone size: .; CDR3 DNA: TGCGCCAGCAGCCAAACGGGGGAGGACATTCAGTACTTC; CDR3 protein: CASSQTGEDIQYF
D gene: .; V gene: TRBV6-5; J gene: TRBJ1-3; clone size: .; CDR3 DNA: TGTGCCAGCAGGGGGCCAGGCGGTGGAAACACCATATATTTT; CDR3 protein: CASRGPGGGNTIYF
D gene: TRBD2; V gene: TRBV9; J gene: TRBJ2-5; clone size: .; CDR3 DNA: TGTGCCAGCAGCGTAGGCGGGGGGAGGGCCTGGGAGACCCAGTACTTC; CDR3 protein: CASSVGGGRAWETQYF
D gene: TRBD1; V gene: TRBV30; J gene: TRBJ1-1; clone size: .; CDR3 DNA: TGTGCGGTAGGACAGGGGGTCTTGATGAACACTGAAGCTTTCTTT; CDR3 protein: CAVGQGVLMNTEAFF
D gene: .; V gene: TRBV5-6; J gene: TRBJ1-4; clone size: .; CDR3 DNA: TGTGCCAGCAGCTTGAATTTAGGAGGGATTAATGAAAAACTGTTTTTT; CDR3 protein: CASSLNLGGINEKLFF
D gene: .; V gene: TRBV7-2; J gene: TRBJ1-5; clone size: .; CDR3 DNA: TGTGCCAGCAGCCTCTCGGAGGGAAATCGTCAGCCCCAGCATTTT; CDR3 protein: CASSLSEGNRQPQHF
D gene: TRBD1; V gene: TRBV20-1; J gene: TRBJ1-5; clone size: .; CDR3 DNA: TGCAGTGCTAGTCGGGGACAGGGGTTTAGCAATCAGCCCCAGCATTTT; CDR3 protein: CSASRGQGFSNQPQHF
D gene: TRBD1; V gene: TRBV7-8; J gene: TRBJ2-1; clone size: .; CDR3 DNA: TGTGCCAGCAGCCTAAGGGTTTTGAGCAAGCGACAGGGGTCCTACAATGAGCAGTTCTTC; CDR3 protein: CASSLRVLSKRQGSYNEQFF
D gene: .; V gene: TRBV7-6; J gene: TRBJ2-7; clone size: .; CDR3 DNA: TGTGCCAGCAGCTTAGCTCAGGGCCACGAGCAGTACTTC; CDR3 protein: CASSLAQGHEQYF
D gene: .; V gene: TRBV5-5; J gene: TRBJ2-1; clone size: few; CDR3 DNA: TGTGCCAGCAGCTTGTTAGTACGGGACTACAATGAGCAGTTCTTC; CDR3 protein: CASSLLVRDYNEQFF
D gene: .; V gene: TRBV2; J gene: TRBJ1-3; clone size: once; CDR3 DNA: TGTGCCAGCACCGGAGGCGATTACTCTGGAAACACCATATATTTT; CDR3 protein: CASTGGDYSGNTIYF
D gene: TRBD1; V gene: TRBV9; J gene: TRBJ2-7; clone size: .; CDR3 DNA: TGTGCCAGCAGCGGGGCCGGGACAGGGATCCACGAGCAGTACTTC; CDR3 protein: CASSGAGTGIHEQYF
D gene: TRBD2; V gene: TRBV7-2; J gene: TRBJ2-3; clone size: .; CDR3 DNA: TGTGCCAGCAGCTTAGGACTAGCGGGAGGCACAGATACGCAGTATTTT; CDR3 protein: CASSLGLAGGTDTQYF
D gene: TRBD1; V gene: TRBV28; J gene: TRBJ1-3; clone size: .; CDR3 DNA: TGTGCCAGCAGGGATCGGACAGGGGCAGGAAACACCATATATTTT; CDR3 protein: CASRDRTGAGNTIYF
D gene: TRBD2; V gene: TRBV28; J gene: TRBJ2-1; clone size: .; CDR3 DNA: TGTGCCAGCAGTTCCGATAGCGGGGTGACCTACAATGAGCAGTTCTTC; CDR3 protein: CASSSDSGVTYNEQFF
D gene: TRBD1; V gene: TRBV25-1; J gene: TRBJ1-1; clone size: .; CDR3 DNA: TGTGCCAGCAGTCGACAGGGGTGGACTGAAGCTTTCTTT; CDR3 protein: CASSRQGWTEAFF
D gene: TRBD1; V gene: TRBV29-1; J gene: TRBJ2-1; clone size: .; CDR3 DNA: TGCAGCGTTGAGGGCGGACAGGGGGCGAGAGATGAGCAGTTCTTC; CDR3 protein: CSVEGGQGARDEQFF
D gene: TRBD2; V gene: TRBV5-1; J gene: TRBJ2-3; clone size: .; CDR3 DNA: TGCGCCAGCAGCTTGGTGCCCCCGGGACTAGCGGGGTATTCTAGCACAGATACGCAGTATTTT; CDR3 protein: CASSLVPPGLAGYSSTDTQYF
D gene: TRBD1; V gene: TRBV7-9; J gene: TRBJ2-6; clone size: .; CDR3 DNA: TGTGCCAGCAGCCCACAGGGGGCGATTGGGGCCAACGTCCTGACTTTC; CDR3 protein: CASSPQGAIGANVLTF
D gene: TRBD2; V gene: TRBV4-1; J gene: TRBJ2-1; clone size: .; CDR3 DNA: TGCGCCAGCAGGGGACTAGCGGGAGGCTATGAGCAGTTCTTC; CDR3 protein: CASRGLAGGYEQFF
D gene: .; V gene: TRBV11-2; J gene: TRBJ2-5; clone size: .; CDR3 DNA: TGTGCCTCCGGGGGGCTGGGAGAGACCCAGTACTTC; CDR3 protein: CASGGLGETQYF